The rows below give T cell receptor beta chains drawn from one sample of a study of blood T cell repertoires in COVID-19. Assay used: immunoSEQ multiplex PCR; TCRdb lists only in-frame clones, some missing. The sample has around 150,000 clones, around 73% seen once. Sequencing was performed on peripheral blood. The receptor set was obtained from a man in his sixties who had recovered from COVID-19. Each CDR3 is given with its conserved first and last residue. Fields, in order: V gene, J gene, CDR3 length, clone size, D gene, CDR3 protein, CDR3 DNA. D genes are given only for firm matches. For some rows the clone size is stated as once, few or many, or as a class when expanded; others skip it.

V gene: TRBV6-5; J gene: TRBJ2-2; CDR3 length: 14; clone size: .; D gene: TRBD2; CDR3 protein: CASRRGANTGELFF; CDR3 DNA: TGTGCCAGCCGGCGGGGGGCGAACACCGGGGAGCTGTTTTTT
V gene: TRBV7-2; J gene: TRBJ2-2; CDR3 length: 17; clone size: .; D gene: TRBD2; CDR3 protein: CASSSRPLSSGTWELFF; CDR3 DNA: TGTGCCAGCAGCTCCCGCCCATTATCTAGCGGGACGTGGGAGCTGTTTTTT
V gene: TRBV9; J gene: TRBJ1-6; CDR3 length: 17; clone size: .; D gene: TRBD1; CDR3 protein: CASSAPRTGQYNSPLHF; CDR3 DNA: TGTGCCAGCAGCGCTCCCCGGACAGGACAGTATAATTCACCCCTCCACTTT
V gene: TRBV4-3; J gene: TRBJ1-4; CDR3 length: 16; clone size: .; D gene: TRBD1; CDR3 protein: CASSLDPGQGHEKLFF; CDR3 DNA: TGCGCCAGCAGCCTCGACCCGGGACAGGGCCATGAAAAACTGTTTTTT
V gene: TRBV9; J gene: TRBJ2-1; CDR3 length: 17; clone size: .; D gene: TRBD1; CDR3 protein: CASSTASDRSSYNEQFF; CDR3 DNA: TGTGCCAGCAGCACCGCATCGGACAGGAGCTCCTACAATGAGCAGTTCTTC
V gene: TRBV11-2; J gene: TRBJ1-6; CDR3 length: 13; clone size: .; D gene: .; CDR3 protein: CASSLGGGSPLHF; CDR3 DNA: TGTGCCAGCAGCTTAGGAGGCGGATCACCCCTCCACTTT
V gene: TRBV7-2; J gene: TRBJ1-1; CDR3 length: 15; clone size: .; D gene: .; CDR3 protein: CASSSRGARGTEAFF; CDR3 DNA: TGTGCCAGCAGCTCTCGGGGGGCGCGGGGAACTGAAGCTTTCTTT
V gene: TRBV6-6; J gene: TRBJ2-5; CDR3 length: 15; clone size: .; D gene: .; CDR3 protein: CASSYSTGGGETQYF; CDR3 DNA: TGTGCCAGCAGTTACTCTACGGGGGGCGGGGAGACCCAGTACTTC
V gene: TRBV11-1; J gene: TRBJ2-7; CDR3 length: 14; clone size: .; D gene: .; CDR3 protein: CASSLRQPSYEQYF; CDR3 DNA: TGTGCCAGCAGCTTACGACAGCCATCCTACGAGCAGTACTTC
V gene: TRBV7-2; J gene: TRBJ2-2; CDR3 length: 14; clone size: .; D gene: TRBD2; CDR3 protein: CASSSRTSTGELFF; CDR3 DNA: TGTGCCAGCAGCTCGAGGACTAGCACCGGGGAGCTGTTTTTT
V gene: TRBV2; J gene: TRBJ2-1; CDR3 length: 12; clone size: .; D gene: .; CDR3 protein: CASSEVRNEQFF; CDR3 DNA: TGTGCCAGCAGTGAAGTCCGTAATGAGCAGTTCTTC
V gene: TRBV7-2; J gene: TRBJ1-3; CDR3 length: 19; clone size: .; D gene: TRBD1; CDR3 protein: CASSYPLVTGVNSGNTIYF; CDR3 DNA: TGTGCCAGCAGCTACCCCTTAGTGACAGGGGTCAACTCTGGAAACACCATATATTTT
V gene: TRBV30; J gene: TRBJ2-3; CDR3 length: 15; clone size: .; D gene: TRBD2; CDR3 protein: CAWSLSGGVTDTQYF; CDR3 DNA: TGTGCCTGGAGTCTGAGCGGGGGGGTCACAGATACGCAGTATTTT
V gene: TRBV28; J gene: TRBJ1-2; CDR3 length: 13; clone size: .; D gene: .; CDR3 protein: CASSQDSFYGYTF; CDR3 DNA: TGTGCCAGCAGCCAGGACAGTTTCTATGGCTACACCTTC
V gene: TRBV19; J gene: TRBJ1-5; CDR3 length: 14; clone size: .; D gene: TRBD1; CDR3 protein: CASSGDSGNQPQHF; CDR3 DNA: TGTGCCAGTAGTGGGGACAGTGGAAATCAGCCCCAGCATTTT
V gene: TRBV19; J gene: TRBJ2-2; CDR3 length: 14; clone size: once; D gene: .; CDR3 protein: CASSVGQFTGELFF; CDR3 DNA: TGTGCCAGTAGCGTTGGACAGTTCACCGGGGAGCTGTTTTTT
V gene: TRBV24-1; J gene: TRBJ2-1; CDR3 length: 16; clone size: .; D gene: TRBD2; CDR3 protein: CATSSTGGGGLNEQFF; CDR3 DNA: TGTGCCACCAGTTCTACCGGGGGGGGAGGACTCAATGAGCAGTTCTTC
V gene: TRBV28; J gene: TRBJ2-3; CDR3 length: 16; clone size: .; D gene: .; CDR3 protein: CASSPLIEGSTDTQYF; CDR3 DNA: TGTGCCAGCAGTCCCCTTATTGAGGGCTCCACAGATACGCAGTATTTT
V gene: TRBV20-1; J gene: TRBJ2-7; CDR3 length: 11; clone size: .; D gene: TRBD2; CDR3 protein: CRVAGDLKQYF; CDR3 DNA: TGCAGGGTCGCGGGGGACTTGAAGCAGTACTTC
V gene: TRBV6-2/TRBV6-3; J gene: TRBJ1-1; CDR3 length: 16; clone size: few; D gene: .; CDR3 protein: CASSYLEGGAGTEAFF; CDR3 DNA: TGTGCCAGCAGTTACCTTGAAGGAGGGGCTGGGACTGAAGCTTTCTTT
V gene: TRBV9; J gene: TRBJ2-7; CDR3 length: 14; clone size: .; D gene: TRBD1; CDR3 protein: CASSVGQGAYEQYF; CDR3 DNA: TGTGCCAGCAGCGTGGGACAGGGGGCTTACGAGCAGTACTTC
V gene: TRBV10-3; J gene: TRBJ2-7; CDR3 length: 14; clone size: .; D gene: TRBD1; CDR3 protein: CAISEAGQAYEQYF; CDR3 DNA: TGTGCCATCAGTGAGGCTGGACAGGCCTACGAGCAGTACTTC
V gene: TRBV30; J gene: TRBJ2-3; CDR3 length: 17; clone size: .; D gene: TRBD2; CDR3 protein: CAWSVPRGGPSTDTQYF; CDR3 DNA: TGTGCCTGGAGTGTACCACGGGGGGGCCCTAGCACAGATACGCAGTATTTT
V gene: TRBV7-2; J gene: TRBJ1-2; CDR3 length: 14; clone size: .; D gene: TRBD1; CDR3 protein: CASSPGTGSVGYTF; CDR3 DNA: TGTGCCAGCAGCCCTGGGACAGGGAGCGTGGGCTACACCTTC
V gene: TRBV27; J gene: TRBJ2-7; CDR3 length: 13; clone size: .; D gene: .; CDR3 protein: CASSPNRGIEQYF; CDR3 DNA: TGTGCCAGCAGCCCTAACCGGGGGATCGAGCAGTACTTC
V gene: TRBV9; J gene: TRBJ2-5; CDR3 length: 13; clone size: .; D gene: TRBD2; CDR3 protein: CASSGGGGETQYF; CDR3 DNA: TGTGCCAGCAGCGGAGGCGGGGGAGAGACCCAGTACTTC
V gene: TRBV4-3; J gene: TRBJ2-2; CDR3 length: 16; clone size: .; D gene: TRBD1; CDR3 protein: CASSRGTGSNTGELFF; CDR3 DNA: TGCGCCAGCAGCCGGGGGACAGGATCGAACACCGGGGAGCTGTTTTTT
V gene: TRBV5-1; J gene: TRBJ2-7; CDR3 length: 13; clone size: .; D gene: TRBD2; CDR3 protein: CASSVGLQYEQYF; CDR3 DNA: TGCGCCAGCAGCGTGGGACTACAATACGAGCAGTACTTC
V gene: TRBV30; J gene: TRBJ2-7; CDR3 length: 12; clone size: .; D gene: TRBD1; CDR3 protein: CACQGDRYEQYF; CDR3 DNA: TGTGCCTGCCAGGGGGACCGGTACGAGCAGTACTTC
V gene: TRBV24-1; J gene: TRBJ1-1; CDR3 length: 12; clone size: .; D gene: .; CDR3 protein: CATDDSFAEAFF; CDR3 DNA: TGTGCCACCGACGACTCTTTCGCTGAAGCTTTCTTT
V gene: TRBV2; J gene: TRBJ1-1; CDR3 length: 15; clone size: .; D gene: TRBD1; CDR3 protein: CASTRLDRGNTEAFF; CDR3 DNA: TGTGCCAGTACTCGCCTGGACAGGGGGAACACTGAAGCTTTCTTT
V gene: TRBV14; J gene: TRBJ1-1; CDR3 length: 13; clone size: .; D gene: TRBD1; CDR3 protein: CAIRDRGRFCAFF; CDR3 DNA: TGTGCCATCCGGGACAGGGGGCGATTTTGCGCTTTCTTT
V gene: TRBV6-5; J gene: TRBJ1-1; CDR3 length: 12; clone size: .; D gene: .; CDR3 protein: CASSGQGREAFF; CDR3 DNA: TGTGCCAGCAGCGGGCAGGGGCGAGAAGCTTTCTTT
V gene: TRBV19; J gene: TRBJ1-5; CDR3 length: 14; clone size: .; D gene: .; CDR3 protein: CASSIAQVEQPQHF; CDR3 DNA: TGTGCCAGTAGTATCGCCCAGGTAGAACAGCCCCAGCATTTT